These 3 T cell receptor beta chains share one sample of origin, sequenced in a study of T cells in Graves' hyperthyroidism and ophthalmopathy. The CDR3 regions of TCR beta were amplified from RNA transcripts. The HTBI primer set served for first-round RT-PCR of the TCR CDR3. TCRdb re-derived calls from the multiplex PCR reads in MiXCR, one entry per CDR3 protein. The sample records 340,000 or so distinct CDR3 sequences, approximately 22% being singletons. Sequencing used blood. The receptors stem from a woman in her forties or fifties with Graves' hyperthyroidism.

The gene calls are TRBV5-5 and TRBJ1-3; D not resolved. Germline CDR1 reads SGHKS; CDR2 reads YYEKEE (reference sequence). V shed 5 bases and J shed 4 bases, with 16 bases lying between them. This CDR3 has 15 amino acids. Here the CDR3 DNA reads TGTGCCAGCAGTTCGCCGGGTATATTCGGAAACACCATATATTTT. Protein product: CASSSPGIFGNTIYF.

The V call is TRBV6-5, the J call TRBJ2-2; maybe TRBD1 (5 bases). The CDR3 is 18 amino acids. V lost 5 bases, J lost 1 base, and 20 bases lay in between. CDR1 is MNHEY, CDR2 SVGAGI, per germline. The CDR3 loop reads CASSTRREAGRNTGELFF. The CDR3 nucleotides are TGTGCCAGCAGTACCCGAAGAGAGGCAGGGCGGAACACCGGGGAGCTGTTTTTT.

Turning to this clonotype: A much larger clone differs by one base, so this may be a read error. CDR3 sequence reads: CASVLRTGGAGRDNEQFF. As DNA, the CDR3 is TGTGCCAGCGTCCTTCGAACGGGTGGGGCAGGCAGGGACAATGAGCAGTTCTTC. J is TRBJ2-1 and V is TRBV7-9; D might be TRBD1 (5 bases). V was pared by 8 bases and J by 5 bases, with 28 bases between. The CDR3 extends over 18 amino acids. CDR1 is SEHNR, CDR2 FQNEAQ, per germline (reference sequence).